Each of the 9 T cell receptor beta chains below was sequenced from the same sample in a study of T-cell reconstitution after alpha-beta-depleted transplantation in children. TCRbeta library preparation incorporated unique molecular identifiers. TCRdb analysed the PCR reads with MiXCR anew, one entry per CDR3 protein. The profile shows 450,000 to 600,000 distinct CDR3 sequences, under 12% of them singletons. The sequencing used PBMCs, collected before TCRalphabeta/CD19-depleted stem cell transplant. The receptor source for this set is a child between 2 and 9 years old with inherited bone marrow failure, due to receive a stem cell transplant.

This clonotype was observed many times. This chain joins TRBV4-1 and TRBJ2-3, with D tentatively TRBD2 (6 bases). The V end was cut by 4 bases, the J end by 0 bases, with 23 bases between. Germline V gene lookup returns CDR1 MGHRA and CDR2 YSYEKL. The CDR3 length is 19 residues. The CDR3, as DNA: TGCGCCAGCAGCCTCCTCGTAGCGGCCGCCGACTCTAGCACAGATACGCAGTATTTT. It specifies CASSLLVAAADSSTDTQYF.

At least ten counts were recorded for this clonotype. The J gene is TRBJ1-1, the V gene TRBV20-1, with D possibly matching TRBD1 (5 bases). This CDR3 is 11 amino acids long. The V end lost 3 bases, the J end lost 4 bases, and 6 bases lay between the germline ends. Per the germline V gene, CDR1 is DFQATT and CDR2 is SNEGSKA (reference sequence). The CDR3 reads CSASRVTEAFF. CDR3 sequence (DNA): TGCAGTGCTAGCAGGGTCACTGAAGCTTTCTTT.

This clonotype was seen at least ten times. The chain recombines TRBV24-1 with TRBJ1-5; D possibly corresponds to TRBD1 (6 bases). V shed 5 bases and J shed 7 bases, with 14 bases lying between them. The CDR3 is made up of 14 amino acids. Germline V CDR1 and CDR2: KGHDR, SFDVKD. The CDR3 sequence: CATSGAQGGQPQHF. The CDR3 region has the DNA TGTGCCACCAGTGGCGCACAGGGCGGACAGCCCCAGCATTTT.

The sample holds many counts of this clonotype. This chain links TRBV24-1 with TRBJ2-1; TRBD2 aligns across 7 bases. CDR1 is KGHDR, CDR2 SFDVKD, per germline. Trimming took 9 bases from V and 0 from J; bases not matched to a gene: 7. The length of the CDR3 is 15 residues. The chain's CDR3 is CATGGDSSSYNEQFF. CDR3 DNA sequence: TGTGCCACCGGGGGGGACTCAAGCTCCTACAATGAGCAGTTCTTC.

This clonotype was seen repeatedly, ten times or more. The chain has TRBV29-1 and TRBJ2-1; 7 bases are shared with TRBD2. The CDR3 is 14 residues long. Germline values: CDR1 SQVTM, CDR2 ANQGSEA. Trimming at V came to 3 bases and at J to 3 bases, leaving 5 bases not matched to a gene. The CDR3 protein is CSVEGGRVYNEQFF. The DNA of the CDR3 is TGCAGCGTTGAGGGCGGGAGAGTCTACAATGAGCAGTTCTTC.

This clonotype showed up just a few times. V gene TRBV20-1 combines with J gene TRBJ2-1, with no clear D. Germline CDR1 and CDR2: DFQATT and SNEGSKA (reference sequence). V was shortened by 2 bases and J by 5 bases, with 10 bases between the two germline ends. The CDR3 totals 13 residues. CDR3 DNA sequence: TGCAGTGCTAGACTACCTTTTGACAATGAGCAGTTCTTC. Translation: CSARLPFDNEQFF.

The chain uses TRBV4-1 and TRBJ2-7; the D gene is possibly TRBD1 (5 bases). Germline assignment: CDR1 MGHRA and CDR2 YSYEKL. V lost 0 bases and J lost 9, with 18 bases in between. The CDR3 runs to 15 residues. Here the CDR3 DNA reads TGCGCCAGCAGCCAAGAATACAGGCATGGGGCCGGGCAGTACTTC. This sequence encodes CASSQEYRHGAGQYF.

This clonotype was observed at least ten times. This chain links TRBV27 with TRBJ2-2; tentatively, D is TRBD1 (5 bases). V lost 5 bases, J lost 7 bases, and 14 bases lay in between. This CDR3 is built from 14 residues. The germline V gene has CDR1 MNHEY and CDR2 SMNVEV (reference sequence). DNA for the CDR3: TGTGCCAGCAGTCCCTATGTAAGGGGCGGGGAGCTGTTTTTT. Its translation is CASSPYVRGGELFF.

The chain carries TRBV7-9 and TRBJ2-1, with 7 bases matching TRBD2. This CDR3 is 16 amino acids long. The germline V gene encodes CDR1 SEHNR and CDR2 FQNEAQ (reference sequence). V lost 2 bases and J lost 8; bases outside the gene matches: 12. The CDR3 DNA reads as TGTGCCAGCAGCTTATTGACTAGCAGACTTGGGGATGAGCAGTTCTTC. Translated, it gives CASSLLTSRLGDEQFF.